The 16 T cell receptor beta chains below come from one sample, sequenced in a study of T cell clonotyping in hematopoietic cell transplantation. TCRdb's copy holds only in-frame clones and misses some; the assay was immunoSEQ multiplex PCR. In the table there are a few thousand clones, more than 75% of which are singletons. The sample here was peripheral blood mononuclear cells, taken 100 days after allogeneic stem cell transplant. The receptor source for this set is a female patient aged 50 to 65 who had an allogeneic stem cell transplant from a related donor, so the T cells may come from the graft donor. Some clones in this sample may be carry-over from other donors' samples.

V usage is TRBV7-2 and J usage is TRBJ2-3, with D possibly matching TRBD2 (5 bases). The CDR3 is 15 residues long. Trimming took off 5 bases at V and 0 bases at J, with 12 bases between the two ends. The germline V gene has CDR1 SGHTA and CDR2 FQGNSA. CDR3 in amino acids: CASSTRRASTDTQYF. As DNA, the CDR3 is TGTGCCAGCAGCACCCGGCGGGCTAGCACAGATACGCAGTATTTT. Full variable domain (outside the CDR3, taken from reference TRBV7-2 and TRBJ2-3): GAGVSQSPSNKVTEKGKDVELRCDPISGHTALYWYRQSLGQGLEFLIYFQGNSAPDKSGLPSDRFSAERTGGSVSTLTIQRTQQEDSAVYLCASSTRRASTDTQYFGPGTRLTVL.

The chain joins TRBV30 to TRBJ2-7, with D unclear. CDR3 length equals 13 residues. In germline, CDR1 is GTSNPN, CDR2 SVGIG (reference sequence). Trimming removed 2 bases at V and 0 bases at J, with 8 bases between. The CDR3 bases are TGTGCCTGGAGTCACGGTTCCTCCTACGAGCAGTACTTC. It translates to CAWSHGSSYEQYF.

This clone was counted once. The V call is TRBV30, the J call TRBJ2-3, with D perhaps TRBD2 (7 bases). This CDR3 is 14 amino acids long. Trimming left V 5 bases short and J 1 base short, with 13 bases between. Germline lookup yields CDR1 GTSNPN and CDR2 SVGIG (reference sequence). CDR3 region: CAWGGAFRTDTQYF. CDR3 in DNA: TGTGCCTGGGGGGGGGCCTTCCGCACAGATACGCAGTATTTT.

The J gene is TRBJ2-1, the V gene TRBV18, with 8 nucleotides matching TRBD1. The CDR3 runs to 15 residues. The germline V gene encodes CDR1 KGHSH and CDR2 LQKENI. J lost 4 bases, V lost 6 bases, and 8 bases had no gene match. CDR3 in DNA: TGTGCCAGCTCGCTATCCGGGACAGGATACAATGAGCAGTTCTTC. Translated: CASSLSGTGYNEQFF. The full variable domain, with the rest looked up from reference TRBV18 and TRBJ2-1, is NAGVMQNPRHLVRRRGQEARLRCSPMKGHSHVYWYRQLPEEGLKFMVYLQKENIIDESGMPKERFSAEFPKEGPSILRIQQVVRGDSAAYFCASSLSGTGYNEQFFGPGTRLTVL.

The genes are TRBV11-2 and TRBJ2-3; D ambiguous. Per the germline V gene, CDR1 is SGHAT and CDR2 is FQNNGV. The ends were cut back, 2 bases at V and 3 bases at J, with 12 bases in the middle. The CDR3 is 15 amino acids. CDR3 DNA: TGTGCCAGCAGCTTATATCCGGAGATTACAGATACGCAGTATTTT. This codes for CASSLYPEITDTQYF.

The chain combines TRBV29-1 with TRBJ1-2; 7 nucleotides match TRBD1. This CDR3 has 14 residues. J was trimmed by 6 bases and V by 6 bases; bases with no gene match: 13. Germline assignment: CDR1 SQVTM and CDR2 ANQGSEA. The DNA for the CDR3 is TGCAGCGTAACGAGAGGACAGGTGGCGGATGGCTACACCTTC. Translating gives CSVTRGQVADGYTF.

This clone was counted once. The chain has TRBV6-5 and TRBJ2-5; 10 bases map to TRBD2. Germline loops: CDR1 MNHEY, CDR2 SVGAGI. The CDR3 spans 16 residues. Trimming removed 2 bases from V and 4 bases from J; junction bases left unmatched: 7. The CDR3, as DNA: TGTGCCAGCAGTTACCAAAGCGGGGGGGGTCGAGAGACCCAGTACTTC. Protein product: CASSYQSGGGRETQYF.

The rearrangement joins TRBV7-6 to TRBJ2-2; the D is unclear. Trimming took off 5 bases at V and 4 bases at J, with 11 bases between the two ends. From germline, CDR1 is SGHVS and CDR2 FNYEAQ. This CDR3 has 14 residues. The CDR3 nucleotides are TGTGCCAGCAGCCTCGACGCTACCACCGGGGAGCTGTTTTTT. This translates into CASSLDATTGELFF.

This clone was recorded once. This chain uses TRBV2 with TRBJ2-1; TRBD1 is a possible D gene (5 bases). V lost 8 bases to trimming and J lost 7 bases, with 12 bases between them. Germline CDR1 reads SNHLY; CDR2 reads FYNNEI. CDR3 length: 12 residues. The CDR3 nucleotides are TGTGCCAGCTGTACAGGTCTAAATGAGCAGTTCTTC. Its protein is CASCTGLNEQFF.

J is TRBJ1-1 and V is TRBV2, with unresolved D. The CDR3 length is 13 residues. V lost 5 bases to trimming and J lost 1 base, with 8 bases between them. Germline V gene lookup returns CDR1 SNHLY and CDR2 FYNNEI. CDR3 nucleotide sequence: TGTGCCAGCAGTTCGGACCGGAACACTGAAGCTTTCTTT. This translates into CASSSDRNTEAFF.

This clone appeared once. The chain links TRBV7-9 to TRBJ1-1, with no clear D. The CDR3 is 13 amino acids. Trimming took 5 bases from V and 6 from J, leaving 13 bases between them. Germline assignment: CDR1 SEHNR and CDR2 FQNEAQ (reference sequence). For the CDR3, the DNA is TGTGCCAGCAGCCTGACGGGGAAGGCTGAAGCTTTCTTT. This sequence encodes CASSLTGKAEAFF.

The rearrangement joins TRBV28 to TRBJ2-5, with a possible D match to TRBD2 (6 bases). Trimming removed 7 bases from V and 3 bases from J, with 18 bases in between. The germline gives CDR1 MDHEN, CDR2 SYDVKM. This CDR3 has 15 residues. This CDR3 is CASKHDRDLKETQYF. In DNA form, the CDR3 reads TGTGCCAGCAAACATGACCGGGACTTGAAAGAGACCCAGTACTTC.

This clone was seen once. The chain couples TRBV7-2 to TRBJ2-7; D remains unclear. This CDR3 spans 14 amino acids. Looked up from germline, CDR1 is SGHTA and CDR2 is FQGNSA. V lost 5 bases to trimming and J lost 0 bases, with 11 bases between them. The CDR3 nucleotides read TGTGCCAGCAGCCCGCAGTGGTCCTCCTACGAGCAGTACTTC. Translating it yields CASSPQWSSYEQYF. The complete variable domain, with remaining parts taken from reference TRBV7-2 and TRBJ2-7, reads GAGVSQSPSNKVTEKGKDVELRCDPISGHTALYWYRQSLGQGLEFLIYFQGNSAPDKSGLPSDRFSAERTGGSVSTLTIQRTQQEDSAVYLCASSPQWSSYEQYFGPGTRLTVT.

This chain uses TRBV6-5 with TRBJ1-5; D remains ambiguous. V shed 5 bases and J shed 1 base, with 9 bases lying between them. CDR1 is MNHEY and CDR2 is SVGAGI in the germline V gene. This CDR3 contains 14 residues. The chain's CDR3 is CASSQDGSNQPQHF. The CDR3 region has the DNA TGTGCCAGCAGTCAGGACGGAAGCAATCAGCCCCAGCATTTT.

Here the CDR3 reads CAISQDIGNQPQHF. In DNA form, the CDR3 reads TGTGCCATCAGTCAGGACATCGGCAATCAGCCCCAGCATTTT. The V call is TRBV10-3, the J call TRBJ1-5; the D gene is possibly TRBD1 (5 bases). In germline, CDR1 is ENHRY, CDR2 SYGVKD. V gave up 5 bases and J gave up 2 bases, with 10 bases separating them. CDR3 length equals 14 residues.

This chain connects TRBV7-3 to TRBJ2-1; D is possibly TRBD2 (6 bases). Germline assignment: CDR1 SGHTA and CDR2 FQGTGA. V gave up 4 bases and J gave up 6 bases, with 19 bases separating them. This CDR3 is built from 16 residues. CDR3 DNA: TGTGCCAGCAGCTCAAGCACCGGGAGCCTGGGCAATGAGCAGTTCTTC. Amino acid sequence: CASSSSTGSLGNEQFF.